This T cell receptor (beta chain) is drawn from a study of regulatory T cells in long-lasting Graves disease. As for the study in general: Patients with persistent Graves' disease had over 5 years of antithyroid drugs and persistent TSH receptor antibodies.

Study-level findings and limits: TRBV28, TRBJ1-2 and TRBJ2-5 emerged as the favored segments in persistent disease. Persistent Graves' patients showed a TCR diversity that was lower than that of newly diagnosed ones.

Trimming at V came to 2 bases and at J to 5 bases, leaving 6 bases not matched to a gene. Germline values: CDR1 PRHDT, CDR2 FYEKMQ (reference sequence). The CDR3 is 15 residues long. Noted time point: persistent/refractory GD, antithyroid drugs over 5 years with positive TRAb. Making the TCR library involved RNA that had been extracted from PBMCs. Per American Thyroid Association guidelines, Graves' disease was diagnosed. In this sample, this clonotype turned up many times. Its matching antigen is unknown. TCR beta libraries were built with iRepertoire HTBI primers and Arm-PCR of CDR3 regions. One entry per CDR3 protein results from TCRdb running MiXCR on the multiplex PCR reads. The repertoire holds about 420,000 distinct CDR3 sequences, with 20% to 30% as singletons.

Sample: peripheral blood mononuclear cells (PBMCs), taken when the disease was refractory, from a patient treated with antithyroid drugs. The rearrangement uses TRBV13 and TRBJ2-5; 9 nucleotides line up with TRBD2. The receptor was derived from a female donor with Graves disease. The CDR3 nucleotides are TGTGCCAGCAGCTTAAGGGTAGCGGGAGAGGAGACCCAGTACTTC. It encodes CASSLRVAGEETQYF.